This T cell receptor (beta chain) originates from a study of T-cell memory formation after mild COVID-19 (TCRdb year 2021). For context, the study as a whole: Most TCR sequence clusters were specific to one of the two donors. In a couple of donors, T-cell clones that expanded and contracted after mild COVID-19 were followed by sequencing TCRalpha and TCRbeta repertoires longitudinally. Two young, previously healthy adult volunteers made up the cohort, one male and one female. General conclusions and limits of the study: Only two mild cases were covered by the study, and larger cohorts that include severe cases with pre-infection samples were considered necessary. SARS-CoV-2 specificity of the second-wave clones peaking on day 37 was not confirmed. Some responding clones were detected in pre-infection memory, which suggested that pre-existing cross-reactive memory T cells had joined the SARS-CoV-2 response. Contracting CD4+ clones were located mainly in the CM and EM memory subsets, whereas CD8+ clones were found to be enriched in EMRA. Clones contracting from day 15 to 85 had balanced CD4/CD8 phenotypes, while a second wave expanding from day 15 to 37 was biased towards CD4+.

The CDR3, from cysteine to phenylalanine, totals 16 residues. This entry keeps only the CDR3 DNA: 48 bases, framed from base 1. Sequences SGHRS (CDR1) and YFSETQ (CDR2) are obtained from the germline V gene. After removal of 4 bases from V and 2 bases from J, the junction retains 6 bases not matched to a gene. On this clonotype itself: The target of this receptor is not known. Per-base qualities were not stored, and no clone one base away is much larger.

The sequencer listed for this sample is Illumina NovaSeq 6000. TCRalpha and TCRbeta cDNA libraries were constructed by 5'RACE with constant-segment primers, with sample barcodes and unique molecular identifiers being introduced. RNA was extracted from every sample with Trizol reagent. Library amplification was performed in two PCR steps, and a second sample barcode and Illumina TruSeq adapters were introduced in the second step. Libraries were sequenced on an Illumina NovaSeq with 2 x 150 bp paired-end reads. Under the source paper's analysis protocol: With migec v1.2.7, reads were demultiplexed and then collapsed into UMI-guided consensus sequences. Using mixcr v2.1.11, UMI consensuses were aligned to TRA and TRB V and J templates and then assembled into clonotypes. A clonotype was counted as expanded or contracted only when both edgeR and NoisET called the clonotype significant, with the noise models trained on biological replicates. edgeR calls used a false discovery rate-adjusted p below 0.01 and a log2 fold-change threshold of 1. PCA with hierarchical clustering of max-normalized trajectories of the 1000 most abundant clonotypes was used as exploratory dynamics analysis. Each responding clone was given a CD4 or CD8 phenotype based on the CD4+ and CD8+ repertoires, which had been sequenced separately. Starting from the raw public reads, TCRdb applied fastp trimming at Q25, assembled clones with MiXCR and retained in-frame beta chains. Each entry is one CDR3 protein sequence, shown with its most common DNA and genes. These V and J calls are TCRdb output, not the study's own analysis. The sample table holds approximately 88,000 distinct CDR3 sequences, of which about 23% were seen once. The leading ten clones occupy under 55% of the sample.

Ficoll-Paque density gradient centrifugation was used to isolate PBMCs. The sequence was obtained from a man between 18 and 29 years old who had mild COVID-19 (a few samples of this study predate the infection). The sample titles of this study are shuffled in the database, so cell type and time point are left out; the donor was told from shared clones. The rearranged chain carries TRBV5-1 and TRBJ2-2, and 9 junction bases match TRBD1. Material: PBMCs or a T cell subset sorted from them (not recorded which). The DNA sequence is TGCGCCAGCAGCCCGGGACAGGGAGTAAACACCGGGGAGCTGTTTTTT. Protein translation: CASSPGQGVNTGELFF.